This entry lists 15 T cell receptor beta chains sequenced from one sample in a study of T-cell memory formation after mild COVID-19. TCRdb analysed the 5' RACE reads with MiXCR anew, one entry per CDR3 protein. The sample has around 29,000 distinct CDR3 sequences; 9% to 15% are singletons. Source material: PBMCs or a T cell subset sorted from them (not recorded which). These receptors came from an adult woman who had mild COVID-19 (a few samples of this study predate the infection). Cell type and time point are not known.

In its sample, this clonotype was seen many times. The V gene is TRBV27, the J gene TRBJ1-2; D is undetermined. The CDR3 is 15 residues long. CDR1 MNHEY and CDR2 SMNVEV come from the germline V gene (reference sequence). Trimming removed 0 bases at V and 4 bases at J, with 12 bases between. The CDR3 DNA is TGTGCCAGCAGTTTATCGAAGGGAGGGCTCTATGGCTACACCTTC. This translates into CASSLSKGGLYGYTF.

The J gene is TRBJ2-3, the V gene TRBV27, with 12 positions matching TRBD2. The germline V gene encodes CDR1 MNHEY and CDR2 SMNVEV (reference sequence). The CDR3 loop spans 13 amino acids. J was trimmed by 6 bases and V by 8 bases; bases with no gene match: 3. In DNA, the CDR3 is TGTGCCAGCGGACTAGCGGGGAGTGATACGCAGTATTTT. This sequence encodes CASGLAGSDTQYF.

This clonotype was observed a single time. The chain combines TRBV4-3 with TRBJ1-1; no definite D call. The V and J ends lost 0 bases and 1 base respectively, with 12 bases between them. There are 16 residues in the CDR3. Germline V gene data show CDR1 as LGHNA and CDR2 as YSLEER. CDR3 in DNA: TGCGCCAGCAGCCAAGAGTTTGCGGGCGGGAACACTGAAGCTTTCTTT. Encoded protein: CASSQEFAGGNTEAFF.

This clonotype was picked up many times. The chain combines TRBV7-6 with TRBJ2-6; D is perhaps TRBD2 (5 bases). V was cut by 1 base and J by 0 bases, with 7 bases left in between. Germline V gene lookup returns CDR1 SGHVS and CDR2 FNYEAQ. The CDR3 has 16 residues. The CDR3 DNA reads as TGTGCCAGCAGCTTAGTACGGGGCTCTGGGGCCAACGTCCTGACTTTC. Its protein product is CASSLVRGSGANVLTF. Based on the CDR3 plus reference TRBV7-6 and TRBJ2-6, the full variable domain is GAGVSQSPRYKVTKRGQDVALRCDPISGHVSLYWYRQALGQGPEFLTYFNYEAQQDKSGLPNDRFSAERPEGSISTLTIQRTEQRDSAMYRCASSLVRGSGANVLTFGAGSRLTVL.

This clonotype was detected ten times or more. The chain uses TRBV7-6 and TRBJ2-6; D is unresolved. V lost 1 base to trimming and J lost 3 bases, with 4 bases between them. This CDR3 contains 14 residues. Germline V gene lookup returns CDR1 SGHVS and CDR2 FNYEAQ. The CDR3 DNA reads TGTGCCAGCAGCTTAGGGGGTGGGGCCAACGTCCTGACTTTC. Amino acid sequence: CASSLGGGANVLTF.

Many counts were recorded for this clonotype. V and J are TRBV20-1 and TRBJ2-1, with 10 positions matching TRBD2. CDR1 DFQATT and CDR2 SNEGSKA come from the germline V gene (reference sequence). There are 16 residues in the CDR3. J gave up 6 bases and V 3 bases, and 11 bases lay outside the gene matches. The CDR3 DNA is TGCAGTGCTAGCCGGCTAGCGGGAGTTGGGGGCAATGAGCAGTTCTTC. It encodes CSASRLAGVGGNEQFF.

The table lists this clonotype with many counts. The DNA for the CDR3 is TGTGCCAGTAGCCCGGGACAGGGGTTAGGTGGCTACACCTTC. The encoded protein is CASSPGQGLGGYTF. J is TRBJ1-2 and V is TRBV19; 10 bases map to TRBD1. This CDR3 has 14 amino acids. Germline CDR1 and CDR2: LNHDA and SQIVND (reference sequence). V dropped 6 bases and J dropped 7; count of bases not matched to a gene: 8.

This clonotype was recorded at least ten times. The chain employs TRBV7-2 and TRBJ2-7, with 8 bases that match TRBD2. Germline loops: CDR1 SGHTA, CDR2 FQGNSA. Trimming took 7 bases from V and 2 from J; bases not matched to a gene: 10. This CDR3 spans 15 amino acids. The CDR3, as DNA: TGTGCCAGCACCCGACGGGGGGGCGGGACCTACGAGCAGTACTTC. Protein sequence: CASTRRGGGTYEQYF.

This clonotype was counted at least ten times. This chain links TRBV7-9 with TRBJ2-7; 8 positions agree with TRBD1. Germline lookup yields CDR1 SEHNR and CDR2 FQNEAQ (reference sequence). The CDR3 has 15 residues. Unmatched junction bases numbered 6, after V lost 4 bases and J lost 1 base. The CDR3 is CASSSRTGRSYEQYF. CDR3 coding DNA: TGTGCCAGCAGCTCCAGGACAGGGCGTTCCTACGAGCAGTACTTC.

This clonotype has at least ten counts. Compared with germline, one end of the junction differs, possibly owing to a read error. The gene calls are TRBV7-7 and TRBJ2-1; perhaps TRBD1 as D (6 bases). The CDR3 is made up of 15 amino acids. CDR1 and CDR2 (germline): SSHAT, FNYEAQ (reference sequence). CDR3 nucleotide sequence: TGTGCTAGCAGCTCTACAGGGTCGAGAAGCAATGAGCAGTTCTTC. Amino acids: CASSSTGSRSNEQFF.

This clonotype showed up many times. The J gene is TRBJ1-6, the V gene TRBV21-1; whether TRBD1, the table's D call, matches the DNA was not checked. TRBV21-1 counts as a pseudogene. The CDR3 is made up of 14 amino acids. The CDR3 loop reads CASSKTGEDSPLHF. DNA of the CDR3: TGTGCCAGCAGCAAAACAGGGGAGGATTCACCCCTCCACTTT.

The V gene is TRBV20-1, the J gene TRBJ1-4; D is unclear. The CDR3 length is 13 residues. The V gene lost 6 bases and the J gene lost 8 bases, with 16 bases spanning the gap. In germline, CDR1 is DFQATT, CDR2 SNEGSKA (reference sequence). The CDR3 loop is CSAPVDAGEKLFF. For the CDR3, the DNA is TGCAGTGCCCCCGTGGATGCGGGCGAAAAACTGTTTTTT.

Ten or more counts support this clonotype. The CDR3 reads CASSLAGQRAKNIQYF. The DNA of the CDR3 is TGTGCCAGCAGTTTAGCGGGACAGAGAGCCAAAAACATTCAGTACTTC. The rearrangement joins TRBV12-3 or TRBV12-4 to TRBJ2-4, with TRBD1 matching over 7 bases. V was pared by 0 bases and J by 0 bases, with 2 bases of the junction left unmatched. The CDR3 loop spans 16 amino acids.

In its sample, this clonotype was seen many times. This chain joins TRBV7-9 and TRBJ2-7, with TRBD1 matching 7 bases. In germline, CDR1 is SEHNR, CDR2 FQNEAQ (reference sequence). J gave up 1 base and V 5 bases, and 5 bases lay outside the gene matches. The CDR3 is 14 amino acids. For the CDR3, the DNA is TGTGCCAGCAGCATCCGGGACAGATCCTACGAGCAGTACTTC. Translation gives CASSIRDRSYEQYF.

This clonotype appeared a few times. This chain links TRBV30 with TRBJ2-7; D is ambiguous. Per the germline V gene, CDR1 is GTSNPN and CDR2 is SVGIG (reference sequence). This CDR3 has 13 residues. The germline V and J ends were trimmed by 1 base and 0 bases, with 7 bases remaining between them. The CDR3 DNA sequence: TGTGCCTGGAGTGCAGGTCACTCCTACGAGCAGTACTTC. Translated, it gives CAWSAGHSYEQYF.